A few counts support the clone carrying this T cell receptor (beta chain). Its cognate antigen is unknown. The CDR3 totals 15 residues. V lost 2 bases, J lost 6 bases, and 7 bases stayed unmatched. Germline V CDR1 and CDR2: MNHEY, SVGEGT. These data are taken from a study of T-cell memory formation after mild COVID-19. Study overall: Clusters of TCRs were largely donor specific. Study-level points and caveats: Some clones that responded turned up in pre-infection memory, which suggests that cross-reactive memory joined in. Confirmation was lacking for SARS-CoV-2 specificity of second-wave clones that peaked on day 37.

Employing constant-segment primers, 5'RACE generated TCR alpha and TCR beta cDNA libraries bearing sample barcodes and UMIs. TCRdb re-called the 5' RACE reads through MiXCR, storing one row per CDR3 protein. The data show nearly 200,000 distinct CDR3 sequences, 15% to 20% seen once. The genes are TRBV6-2 or TRBV6-3 and TRBJ1-5; 7 nucleotides match TRBD1. This TCR was sampled from an adult woman who had mild COVID-19 (a few samples of this study predate the infection). Cell type and time point are not known. Sequenced input: PBMCs or a T cell subset sorted from them (not recorded which). As DNA, the CDR3 is TGTGCCAGCAGTTACAGAGACAGGGTTAGTCAGCCCCAGCATTTT. Translated, it gives CASSYRDRVSQPQHF.